Below, 22 T cell receptor beta chains from the same sample are listed, as sequenced in a study of blood T cells in healthy people across ages. A second PCR of roughly 7 to 11 cycles used a sample-barcoded 5' primer and a J-beta primer mix. TCRdb reprocessed the 5' RACE reads via MiXCR and lists one record per CDR3 protein. The sample carries 750,000 to 950,000 distinct CDR3 sequences, 25% to 35% recorded once. These same data were also listed under a study on T cells of mothers and their children.

What was sequenced was blood. These receptors were obtained from a woman aged 40 to 49 in good health.

V usage is TRBV5-1 and J usage is TRBJ1-2, with D perhaps TRBD1 (5 bases). The CDR3 sequence is 13 residues long. V lost 4 bases, J lost 7 bases, and 14 bases lay in between. CDR1 is SGHRS, CDR2 YFSETQ, per germline. The CDR3 sequence is CASSSPWGGGYTF. The CDR3 bases are TGCGCCAGCAGCAGCCCCTGGGGGGGTGGCTACACCTTC.

V is TRBV6-1 and J is TRBJ2-5; D possibly corresponds to TRBD2 (6 bases). The J call may be wrong; the DNA end is better matched by TRBJ2-1. CDR1 and CDR2 from the germline V gene are MNHNS and SASEGT. There are 13 residues in the CDR3. CDR3 loop: CASSEREQETQFF. In DNA form, the CDR3 reads TGTGCCAGCAGTGAACGGGAGCAAGAGACCCAGTTCTTC.

The rearrangement uses TRBV7-3 and TRBJ2-7; TRBD1 aligns across 7 bases. CDR3 length equals 14 residues. Unmatched junction bases numbered 7, after V lost 3 bases and J lost 5 bases. Germline V gene data show CDR1 as SGHTA and CDR2 as FQGTGA. For the CDR3, the DNA is TGTGCCAGCAGCTTCCGGGACAGACCTGACGAGCAGTACTTC. It specifies CASSFRDRPDEQYF.

J is TRBJ2-7 and V is TRBV2, with D possibly being TRBD1 or TRBD2 (5 bases each). Looked up from germline, CDR1 is SNHLY and CDR2 is FYNNEI. Trimming removed 6 bases at V and 5 bases at J, with 20 bases between. The CDR3 is 15 residues long. The CDR3 is CASSRNWGPGNEQYF. The DNA of the CDR3 is TGTGCCAGCAGCCGAAACTGGGGACCGGGGAACGAGCAGTACTTC.

This sequence joins TRBV7-2 and TRBJ2-5; tentatively, D is TRBD1 (6 bases). Trimming stripped 5 bases from V and 4 bases from J, with 14 bases between. Germline CDR1 and CDR2: SGHTA and FQGNSA. This CDR3 spans 14 amino acids. For the CDR3, the DNA is TGTGCCAGCAGCCGCCGACAGGTTGGAGAGACCCAGTACTTC. It codes for CASSRRQVGETQYF.

This clonotype was seen many times. The rearrangement links TRBV15 to TRBJ2-1; 9 nucleotides align to TRBD2. The ends lost 0 bases at V and 10 bases at J; junction bases unmatched: 13. Germline assignment: CDR1 LNHNV and CDR2 YYDKDF (reference sequence). The CDR3 covers 17 residues. The CDR3 here is CATSRDQASGAWGEQFF. For the CDR3, the DNA is TGTGCCACCAGCAGAGATCAGGCTAGCGGGGCCTGGGGGGAGCAGTTCTTC. Looking up the rest from reference TRBV15 and TRBJ2-1 gives the full variable domain: DAMVIQNPRYQVTQFGKPVTLSCSQTLNHNVMYWYQQKSSQAPKLLFHYYDKDFNNEADTPDNFQSRRPNTSFCFLDIRSPGLGDTAMYLCATSRDQASGAWGEQFFGPGTRLTVL.

This clonotype has a single count. This chain joins TRBV18 and TRBJ2-5; D perhaps matches TRBD2 (6 bases). The V end lost 3 bases, the J end lost 5 bases, and 19 bases lay between the germline ends. The germline V gene has CDR1 KGHSH and CDR2 LQKENI. This CDR3 contains 16 residues. CDR3 residues: CASSPLGTQNVETQYF. The CDR3 DNA reads as TGTGCCAGCTCACCCCTCGGGACTCAAAACGTCGAGACCCAGTACTTC.

This chain links TRBV7-2 with TRBJ2-1, with 13 nucleotides matching TRBD2. V lost 5 bases, J lost 1 base, and 8 bases stayed unmatched. Germline CDR1 reads SGHTA; CDR2 reads FQGNSA. The CDR3 has 18 residues. CDR3 nucleotides: TGTGCCAGCAGCACGCCACCGGGACTAGCGGGGTCCTACAATGAGCAGTTCTTC. It specifies CASSTPPGLAGSYNEQFF.

Comment on this clonotype: A junction end diverges from the germline sequence, so it may reflect a read error. This chain's CDR3 is CASSHSGVIDAQYF. The CDR3 DNA reads TGCGCCAGCAGCCATAGCGGGGTGATAGATGCGCAGTATTTT. This rearrangement joins TRBV4-1 to TRBJ2-3; 8 positions agree with TRBD2. In germline, CDR1 is MGHRA, CDR2 YSYEKL. The CDR3 runs 14 residues.

This chain uses TRBV29-1 with TRBJ2-1; 8 bases fit TRBD1. The J call may not be correct, given that the DNA end is closer to TRBJ2-7. The CDR3 is 15 residues long. Germline V gene sequence: CDR1 SQVTM, CDR2 ANQGSEA. CDR3 nucleotide sequence: TGCAGCGTCGACCCGGGACAGGTCTCCTACAATGAGCAGTACTTC. Protein: CSVDPGQVSYNEQYF.

The chain is built from TRBV27 and TRBJ1-1; weak D call: TRBD1 (6 bases). V lost 2 bases, J lost 1 base, and 11 bases lay in between. The CDR3 sequence is 15 residues long. Germline CDR1 MNHEY, CDR2 SMNVEV (reference sequence). CDR3 residues: CASSLQGMANTEAFF. The CDR3 nucleotides are TGTGCCAGCAGTTTACAGGGGATGGCGAACACTGAAGCTTTCTTT.

V is TRBV5-8 and J is TRBJ1-5; D is unclear. V was clipped by 4 bases and J by 5 bases, with 10 bases between them. The V gene's germline CDR1 is SGHTS and CDR2 YDEGEE. The CDR3 is made up of 13 amino acids. The CDR3, as DNA: TGTGCCAGCAGCCAGCAAGGATATCAGCCCCAGCATTTT. Residues: CASSQQGYQPQHF.

The rearrangement joins TRBV6-2 or TRBV6-3 to TRBJ2-3, with TRBD1 as a possible D gene (5 bases). This CDR3 has 13 residues. CDR1 and CDR2 (germline): MNHEY, SVGEGT. V was pared by 8 bases and J by 2 bases, with 11 bases between. The CDR3: CASLRDNTDTQYF. The CDR3 DNA reads as TGTGCCAGCCTCAGGGATAACACAGATACGCAGTATTTT.

J is TRBJ2-3 and V is TRBV6-1; D possibly matches TRBD1 or TRBD2 (6 bases each). Germline V gives CDR1 MNHNS, CDR2 SASEGT. V shed 1 base and J shed 2 bases, with 13 bases lying between them. The CDR3 runs to 16 residues. Written as DNA, the CDR3 is TGTGCCAGCAGTGAAGGAGGGGGGTATAACACAGATACGCAGTATTTT. The encoded protein is CASSEGGGYNTDTQYF.

The gene calls are TRBV10-3 and TRBJ2-1, with 12 bases matching TRBD2. V shed 5 bases, J shed 2 bases, and the junction held 4 bases outside the gene matches. Germline V gives CDR1 ENHRY, CDR2 SYGVKD. CDR3 length: 16 amino acids. The CDR3 DNA sequence: TGTGCCATCAGTTCTAGCGGGGGGGCCCCCTACAATGAGCAGTTCTTC. It is translated as CAISSSGGAPYNEQFF.

This clonotype was counted a few times. The chain uses TRBV9 and TRBJ2-3; D not certain. Germline-derived CDR1 and CDR2 are SGDLS and YYNGEE. The CDR3 has 13 residues. V was trimmed by 0 bases and J by 4 bases, leaving 6 bases between them. The DNA for the CDR3 is TGTGCCAGCAGCGTAGACCTCGCAGATACGCAGTATTTT. It yields the protein CASSVDLADTQYF.

The sample holds many counts of this clonotype. The CDR3 protein is CSARVPRGGHNEQFF. The CDR3 bases are TGCAGTGCTAGAGTTCCGAGGGGGGGCCATAATGAGCAGTTCTTC. This chain links TRBV20-1 with TRBJ2-1; perhaps TRBD2 as D (7 bases). V was trimmed by 1 base and J by 7 bases, leaving 17 bases between them. Germline V gene sequence: CDR1 DFQATT, CDR2 SNEGSKA (reference sequence). The CDR3 is 15 residues long.

This clonotype was seen ten or more times. The rearrangement uses TRBV7-9 and TRBJ2-1, with no clear D. The CDR3 extends over 12 amino acids. Germline CDR1 reads SEHNR; CDR2 reads FQNEAQ (reference sequence). V shed 6 bases and J shed 7 bases, with 10 bases lying between them. As DNA, the CDR3 is TGTGCCAGCAGTTTGGTGGTTAATGAGCAGTTCTTC. It encodes CASSLVVNEQFF.

This clonotype has a handful of counts. This rearrangement joins TRBV7-9 to TRBJ1-1, with no clear D. V lost 7 bases to trimming and J lost 1 base, with 13 bases between them. CDR1 is SEHNR and CDR2 is FQNEAQ in the germline V gene (reference sequence). CDR3 length equals 14 residues. CDR3 bases: TGTGCCAGCACTCGGGTATCCCGGAACACTGAAGCTTTCTTT. It translates to CASTRVSRNTEAFF. Using reference TRBV7-9 and TRBJ1-1 for the parts outside the CDR3, the full variable domain is DTGVSQNPRHKITKRGQNVTFRCDPISEHNRLYWYRQTLGQGPEFLTYFQNEAQLEKSRLLSDRFSAERPKGSFSTLEIQRTEQGDSAMYLCASTRVSRNTEAFFGQGTRLTVV.

This clonotype occurred a few times. The V and J genes are TRBV9 and TRBJ2-1, with 16 bases identical to TRBD2. Losses at the gene ends were 4 bases for V and 8 bases for J; bases not matched to a gene: 15. The CDR3 is 19 residues long. Germline V lookup: CDR1 SGDLS, CDR2 YYNGEE. CDR3: CASSSNPGLAGGQVDEQFF. The CDR3 nucleotides are TGTGCCAGCAGCTCCAACCCGGGACTAGCGGGGGGGCAGGTCGATGAGCAGTTCTTC.

The CDR3, as DNA: TGTGCCACCAGCAGAGAAGGAGAGACCCAGTTCTTC. The encoded protein is CATSREGETQFF. The J gene is TRBJ2-1, the V gene TRBV15; D gene uncertain. In germline, CDR1 is LNHNV, CDR2 YYDKDF (reference sequence). The CDR3 is made up of 12 amino acids. Trimming cost V 0 bases and J 13 bases, with 10 bases left between them.

J is TRBJ2-2 and V is TRBV4-1; D possibly corresponds to TRBD2 (5 bases). Trimming stripped 0 bases from V and 7 bases from J, with 12 bases between. Germline-derived CDR1 and CDR2 are MGHRA and YSYEKL. This CDR3 contains 15 residues. The CDR3 is CASSQERTGDGELFF. The CDR3 nucleotides are TGCGCCAGCAGCCAAGAAAGGACCGGGGACGGGGAGCTGTTTTTT.